A selection of T cell receptor beta chains follows, all from one sample in a study of cytomegalovirus exposure and HLA in healthy donors. TCRdb keeps only in-frame clones here, not all; method: immunoSEQ multiplex PCR. The sample lists over 95,000 clones, roughly 80% seen once, with less than 3.5% in the top ten. Source material: PBMCs. Receptors originate from a female donor in good health and CMV-seronegative. Both conserved end residues are part of each CDR3. A D gene is named only where the DNA matches it firmly. For some rows the clone size is stated as once, few or many, or as a class when expanded; others skip it.

J gene | V gene | clone size | D gene | CDR3 protein | CDR3 DNA
TRBJ1-6 | TRBV7-2 | NA | TRBD1 | CASSSQGDSPLHF | TGTGCCAGCAGCTCTCAGGGGGACTCACCCCTCCACTTT
TRBJ1-1 | TRBV7-2 | NA | TRBD1 | CASSTGQMNTEAFF | TGTGCCAGCAGCACGGGACAGATGAACACTGAAGCTTTCTTT
TRBJ1-2 | TRBV2 | NA | TRBD1 | CASSESEGGTYGYTF | TGTGCCAGCAGTGAGAGCGAAGGGGGCACCTATGGCTACACCTTC
TRBJ2-1 | TRBV10-3 | once | NA | CAISERPGNEQFF | TGTGCCATCAGTGAGCGCCCGGGCAATGAGCAGTTCTTC
TRBJ2-7 | TRBV7-8 | NA | NA | CASSLALWGDSYEQYF | TGTGCCAGCAGCTTAGCGCTGTGGGGGGATTCCTACGAGCAGTACTTC
TRBJ2-3 | TRBV2 | NA | TRBD2 | CASSGTSGNTDTQYF | TGTGCCAGCAGTGGGACTAGCGGGAACACAGATACGCAGTATTTT
TRBJ2-1 | TRBV30 | NA | NA | CACWVRGAHNEQFF | TGTGCCTGCTGGGTGCGCGGGGCCCATAATGAGCAGTTCTTC
TRBJ2-1 | TRBV7-2 | NA | NA | CASSPLGGSYNEQFF | TGTGCCAGCAGTCCCTTGGGGGGCTCCTACAATGAGCAGTTCTTC
TRBJ1-1 | TRBV5-3 | NA | NA | CARSCRRGMGGRNVAEAFF | TGTGCCAGAAGCTGTAGGAGAGGGATGGGAGGTCGGAACGTGGCTGAAGCTTTCTTT
TRBJ2-1 | TRBV30 | NA | TRBD2 | CAWSDPRGYNEQFF | TGTGCCTGGAGTGATCCGCGGGGGTACAATGAGCAGTTCTTC
TRBJ2-7 | TRBV7-9 | NA | NA | CASSSSGFSYEQYF | TGTGCCAGCAGCTCATCGGGATTCTCCTACGAGCAGTACTTC
TRBJ2-5 | TRBV10-2 | NA | NA | CASRGADWRETQYF | TGCGCCAGCCGGGGGGCCGATTGGCGAGAGACCCAGTACTTC
TRBJ1-2 | TRBV27 | NA | NA | CASSAGKIHGYTF | TGTGCCAGTAGTGCAGGGAAAATTCATGGCTACACCTTC
TRBJ2-5 | TRBV4-3 | once | NA | CASSQELGRETQYF | TGCGCCAGCAGCCAAGAGTTGGGGAGAGAGACCCAGTACTTC
TRBJ2-1 | TRBV10-2 | NA | TRBD1 | CASRPDRGGNEQFF | TGCGCCAGCAGACCCGACAGGGGAGGCAATGAGCAGTTCTTC
TRBJ1-6 | TRBV30 | NA | TRBD1 | CAWSVNRGGHSPLHF | TGTGCCTGGAGTGTAAATAGAGGGGGCCATTCACCCCTCCACTTT
TRBJ1-1 | TRBV4-1 | NA | NA | CASRLSLFGADGTEAFF | TGCGCCAGCAGGTTAAGTCTTTTTGGGGCAGACGGCACTGAAGCTTTCTTT
TRBJ1-2 | TRBV30 | NA | TRBD1 | CASWTGRAQANYGYTF | TGTGCCTCTTGGACAGGGCGAGCCCAAGCTAACTATGGCTACACCTTC
TRBJ1-2 | TRBV6-5 | NA | NA | CASSYSLGGYTF | TGTGCCAGCAGTTACTCTCTAGGTGGCTACACCTTC
TRBJ2-1 | TRBV29-1 | NA | TRBD1 | CSVQDPNRGNEQFF | TGCAGCGTCCAAGACCCTAACAGGGGCAATGAGCAGTTCTTC
TRBJ2-7 | TRBV20-1 | NA | NA | CSASSLSEQYF | TGCAGTGCTAGTAGTTTGAGCGAGCAGTACTTC
TRBJ1-2 | TRBV5-4 | NA | NA | CASSLIATANYGYTF | TGTGCCAGCAGCTTGATTGCGACAGCTAACTATGGCTACACCTTC
TRBJ1-6 | TRBV7-8 | NA | TRBD1 | CASSKDAGTGGLRDSPLHF | TGTGCCAGCAGCAAAGACGCCGGGACAGGGGGTCTTCGTGATTCGCCCCTCCACTTT
TRBJ2-2 | TRBV6-4 | NA | NA | CASSDLPNRELFF | TGTGCCAGCAGTGACCTACCGAACCGGGAGCTGTTTTTT
TRBJ1-5 | TRBV12-2 | once | NA | CASRFLLGGRRQPQHF | TGTGCAAGTCGCTTCCTCCTGGGGGGGAGGCGGCAGCCCCAGCATTTT
TRBJ2-4 | TRBV5-1 | NA | TRBD1 | CASTAGGQVGIQYF | TGCGCCAGCACGGCCGGGGGACAGGTGGGCATTCAGTACTTC
TRBJ2-7 | TRBV7-5 | few | NA | CARSLSAGAYEQYF | TGTGCCAGAAGCTTATCAGCGGGGGCCTACGAGCAGTACTTC
TRBJ1-1 | TRBV7-2 | once | NA | CASSPTGGGTEAFF | TGTGCCAGCAGCCCGACCGGCGGGGGCACTGAAGCTTTCTTT
TRBJ1-1 | TRBV5-4 | few | TRBD1 | CASSPETGGNTEAFF | TGTGCCAGCAGCCCGGAGACAGGGGGGAACACTGAAGCTTTCTTT
TRBJ2-3 | TRBV11-2 | NA | TRBD2 | CASSLGVGLAGTDTQYF | TGTGCCAGCAGCTTAGGGGTGGGACTAGCGGGCACAGATACGCAGTATTTT
TRBJ2-3 | TRBV1 | NA | NA | CTSSQVHRASTDTQYF | TGCACCAGCAGCCAAGTTCACAGAGCTAGCACAGATACGCAGTATTTT
TRBJ1-1 | TRBV5-1 | NA | NA | CASSLEGGGGTEAFF | TGCGCCAGCAGCTTGGAGGGCGGGGGAGGCACTGAAGCTTTCTTT
TRBJ2-1 | TRBV19 | NA | NA | CASSIEAGLPEQFF | TGTGCCAGTAGTATAGAAGCAGGTTTACCTGAGCAGTTCTTC
TRBJ2-7 | TRBV7-6 | NA | NA | CASSLGGGEQYF | TGTGCCAGCAGCCTGGGGGGTGGCGAGCAGTACTTC
TRBJ2-7 | TRBV27 | NA | TRBD2 | CASSYPIGTKVLWGEQYF | TGTGCCAGCAGTTACCCCATCGGGACTAAGGTCCTTTGGGGCGAGCAGTACTTC
TRBJ1-5 | TRBV6-5 | NA | NA | CASSFSGSDNQPQHF | TGTGCCAGCAGTTTCTCCGGGTCCGACAATCAGCCCCAGCATTTT
TRBJ2-7 | TRBV27 | NA | TRBD1 | CATSLRTGALEYF | TGTGCCACCTCTCTTCGGACAGGAGCCCTGGAGTACTTC
TRBJ1-2 | TRBV5-6 | NA | NA | CASSRTRLGSITSDGYTF | TGTGCCAGCAGCCGAACCAGGCTCGGATCTATCACGTCAGATGGCTACACCTTC
TRBJ1-6 | TRBV6-1 | NA | TRBD1 | CASSGTGDNSPLHF | TGTGCCAGCAGTGGGACAGGGGATAATTCACCCCTCCACTTT
TRBJ2-7 | TRBV25-1 | NA | TRBD1 | CASRTGSVGEQYF | TGTGCCAGCCGGACAGGGTCCGTTGGGGAGCAGTACTTC
TRBJ2-7 | TRBV14 | NA | TRBD1 | CASSQEDRPYEQYF | TGTGCCAGCAGCCAAGAGGACAGGCCCTACGAGCAGTACTTC
TRBJ2-3 | TRBV30 | NA | NA | CAWSRAGALPITDTQYF | TGTGCCTGGAGTCGGGCGGGGGCCCTTCCTATCACAGATACGCAGTATTTT
TRBJ2-7 | TRBV6-6 | NA | NA | CASRQLGGYEQYF | TGTGCCAGCAGACAACTGGGAGGTTACGAGCAGTACTTC
TRBJ2-2 | TRBV27 | once | NA | CASSFLYGELFF | TGTGCCAGCAGTTTTCTATATGGGGAGCTGTTTTTT
TRBJ2-7 | TRBV21-1 | NA | NA | CASSKSPTASGGSSYEQYF | TGTGCCAGCAGCAAATCCCCCACGGCTAGCGGGGGGAGCTCCTACGAGCAGTACTTC
TRBJ2-1 | TRBV7-9 | NA | TRBD2 | CASSLGGGGNNEQFF | TGTGCCAGCAGCTTGGGGGGGGGAGGGAACAATGAGCAGTTCTTC
TRBJ1-3 | TRBV2 | NA | NA | CASRRTSSGNTIYF | TGTGCCAGCAGAAGAACGAGCTCTGGAAACACCATATATTTT
TRBJ1-1 | TRBV2 | few | TRBD1 | CASRPGGLSNEAFF | TGTGCCAGCAGGCCAGGGGGGCTTAGTAATGAAGCTTTCTTT
TRBJ1-3 | TRBV21-1 | NA | NA | CASSKVRRRNSGNTIYF | TGTGCCAGCAGCAAAGTACGACGGAGAAACTCTGGAAACACCATATATTTT
TRBJ1-2 | TRBV4-1 | NA | NA | CASSQDRVGYGYTF | TGCGCCAGCAGCCAAGATCGGGTCGGCTATGGCTACACCTTC
TRBJ2-7 | TRBV2 | NA | TRBD2 | CASSVLAGVEQYF | TGTGCCAGCAGTGTGCTAGCGGGGGTCGAGCAGTACTTC
TRBJ2-5 | TRBV6-1 | NA | NA | CASSEFAIQQGETQYF | TGTGCCAGCAGTGAATTTGCCATTCAGCAGGGTGAGACCCAGTACTTC
TRBJ1-2 | TRBV7-2 | NA | TRBD1 | CASSQTGGYGYTF | TGTGCCAGCAGCCAGACAGGGGGATATGGCTACACCTTC